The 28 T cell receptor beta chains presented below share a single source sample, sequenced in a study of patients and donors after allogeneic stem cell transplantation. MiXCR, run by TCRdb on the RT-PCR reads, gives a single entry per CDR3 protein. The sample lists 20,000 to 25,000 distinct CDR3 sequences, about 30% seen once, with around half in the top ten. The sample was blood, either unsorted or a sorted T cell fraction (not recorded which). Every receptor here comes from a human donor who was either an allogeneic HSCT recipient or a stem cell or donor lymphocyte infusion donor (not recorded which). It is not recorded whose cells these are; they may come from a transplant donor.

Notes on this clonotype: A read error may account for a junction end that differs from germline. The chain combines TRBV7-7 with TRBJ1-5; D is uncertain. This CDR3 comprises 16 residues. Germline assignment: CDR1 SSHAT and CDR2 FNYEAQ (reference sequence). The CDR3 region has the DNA TGTGCTAGCAGCTTAGGGTTTCTTTATAGCAATCAGCCCCAGCATTTT. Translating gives CASSLGFLYSNQPQHF.

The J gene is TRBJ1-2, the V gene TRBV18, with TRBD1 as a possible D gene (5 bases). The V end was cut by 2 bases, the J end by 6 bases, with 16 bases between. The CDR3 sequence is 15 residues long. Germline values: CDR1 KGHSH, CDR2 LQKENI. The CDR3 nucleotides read TGTGCCAGCTCACCAAATTCGGCATCAGGGCATGGCTACACCTTC. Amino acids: CASSPNSASGHGYTF. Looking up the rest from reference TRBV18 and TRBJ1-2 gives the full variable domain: NAGVMQNPRHLVRRRGQEARLRCSPMKGHSHVYWYRQLPEEGLKFMVYLQKENIIDESGMPKERFSAEFPKEGPSILRIQQVVRGDSAAYFCASSPNSASGHGYTFGSGTRLTVV.

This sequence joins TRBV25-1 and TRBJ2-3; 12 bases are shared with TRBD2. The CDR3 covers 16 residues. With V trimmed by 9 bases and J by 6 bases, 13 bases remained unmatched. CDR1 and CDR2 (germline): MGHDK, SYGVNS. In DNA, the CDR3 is TGTGCCAGGGTCCCCCCGGGACTAGCGGGTCCGGATACGCAGTATTTT. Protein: CARVPPGLAGPDTQYF. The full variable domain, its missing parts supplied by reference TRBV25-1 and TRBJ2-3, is EADIYQTPRYLVIGTGKKITLECSQTMGHDKMYWYQQDPGMELHLIHYSYGVNSTEKGDLSSESTVSRIRTEHFPLTLESARPSHTSQYLCARVPPGLAGPDTQYFGPGTRLTVL.

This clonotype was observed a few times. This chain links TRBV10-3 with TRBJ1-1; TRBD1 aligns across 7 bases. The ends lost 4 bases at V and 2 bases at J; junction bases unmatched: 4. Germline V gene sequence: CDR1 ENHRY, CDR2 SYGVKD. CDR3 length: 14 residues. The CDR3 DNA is TGTGCCATCAGTGGTGGAGGGGGCAACACTGAAGCTTTCTTT. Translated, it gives CAISGGGGNTEAFF.

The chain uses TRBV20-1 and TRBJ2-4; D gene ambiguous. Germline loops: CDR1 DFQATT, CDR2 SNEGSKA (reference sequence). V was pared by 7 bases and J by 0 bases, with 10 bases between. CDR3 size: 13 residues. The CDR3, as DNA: TGCAGTGGGGGATCGTTAGCCAAAAACATTCAGTACTTC. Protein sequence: CSGGSLAKNIQYF.

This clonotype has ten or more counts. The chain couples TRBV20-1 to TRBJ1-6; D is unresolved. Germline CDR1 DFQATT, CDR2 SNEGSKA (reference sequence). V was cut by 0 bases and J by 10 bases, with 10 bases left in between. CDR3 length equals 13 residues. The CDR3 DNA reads TGCAGTGCTAGAGAAGGTGGTTTCTCACCCCTCCACTTT. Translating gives CSAREGGFSPLHF.

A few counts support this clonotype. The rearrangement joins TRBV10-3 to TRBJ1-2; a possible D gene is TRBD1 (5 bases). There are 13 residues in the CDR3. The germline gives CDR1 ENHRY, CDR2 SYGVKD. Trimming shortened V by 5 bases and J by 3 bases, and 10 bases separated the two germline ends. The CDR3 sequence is CAISSRADYGYTF. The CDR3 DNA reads TGTGCCATCAGTAGCAGGGCGGACTATGGCTACACCTTC.

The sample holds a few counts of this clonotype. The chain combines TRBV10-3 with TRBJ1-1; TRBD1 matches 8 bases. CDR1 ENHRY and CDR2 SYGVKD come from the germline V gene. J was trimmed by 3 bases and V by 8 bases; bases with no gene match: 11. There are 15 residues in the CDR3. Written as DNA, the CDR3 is TGTGCCATCGGAAGAGGCAGGGGGCAGTACACTGAAGCTTTCTTT. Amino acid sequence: CAIGRGRGQYTEAFF.

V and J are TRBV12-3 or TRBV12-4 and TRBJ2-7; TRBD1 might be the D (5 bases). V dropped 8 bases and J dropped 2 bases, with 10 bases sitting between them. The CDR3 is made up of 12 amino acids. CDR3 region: CASGRTTYEQYF. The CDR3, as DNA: TGTGCCAGCGGACGGACAACCTACGAGCAGTACTTC.

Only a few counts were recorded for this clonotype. CDR3 sequence: CASSFGAMNSPLHF. The CDR3 DNA follows: TGTGCCAGCAGTTTCGGAGCTATGAATTCACCCCTCCACTTT. The chain carries TRBV27 and TRBJ1-6; D is undetermined. The CDR3 length is 14 residues. Looked up from germline, CDR1 is MNHEY and CDR2 is SMNVEV (reference sequence). V gave up 3 bases and J gave up 7 bases, with 10 bases separating them.

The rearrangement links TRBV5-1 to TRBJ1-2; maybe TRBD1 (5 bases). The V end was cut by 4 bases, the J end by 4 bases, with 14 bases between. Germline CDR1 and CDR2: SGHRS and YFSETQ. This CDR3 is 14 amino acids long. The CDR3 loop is CASSGGHPVYGYTF. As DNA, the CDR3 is TGCGCCAGCAGCGGGGGTCACCCGGTCTATGGCTACACCTTC.

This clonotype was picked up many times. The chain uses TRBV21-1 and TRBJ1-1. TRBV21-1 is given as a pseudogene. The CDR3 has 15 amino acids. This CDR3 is CASSKGGAPNTEAFF. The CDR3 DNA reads TGTGCCAGCAGCAAAGGAGGGGCCCCGAACACTGAAGCTTTCTTT.

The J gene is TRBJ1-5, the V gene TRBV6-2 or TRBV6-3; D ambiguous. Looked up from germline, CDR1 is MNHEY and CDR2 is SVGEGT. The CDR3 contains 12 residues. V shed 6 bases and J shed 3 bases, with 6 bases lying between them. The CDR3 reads CASRVHNQPQHF. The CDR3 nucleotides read TGTGCCAGCAGGGTCCACAATCAGCCCCAGCATTTT.

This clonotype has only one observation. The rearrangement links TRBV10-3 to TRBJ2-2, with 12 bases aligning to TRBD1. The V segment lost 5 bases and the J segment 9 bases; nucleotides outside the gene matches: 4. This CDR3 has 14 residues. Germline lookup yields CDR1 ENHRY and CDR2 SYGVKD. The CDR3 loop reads CAISPGQGARELFF. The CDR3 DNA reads TGTGCCATCAGTCCGGGACAGGGGGCTCGGGAGCTGTTTTTT.

CDR3 nucleotide sequence: TGTGCCAGCTCACGGCGGGTGGTCGGGAAGACCCAGTACTTC. Translated: CASSRRVVGKTQYF. The V call is TRBV5-8, the J call TRBJ2-5; D perhaps matches TRBD2 (5 bases). Germline assignment: CDR1 SGHTS and CDR2 YDEGEE. The ends were cut back, 7 bases at V and 6 bases at J, with 19 bases in the middle. The CDR3 length is 14 residues. The variable domain in full, completed from reference TRBV5-8 and TRBJ2-5, reads EAGVTQSPTHLIKTRGQQATLRCSPISGHTSVYWYQQALGLGLQFLLWYDEGEERNRGNFPPRFSGRQFPNYSSELNVNALELEDSALYLCASSRRVVGKTQYFGPGTRLLVL.

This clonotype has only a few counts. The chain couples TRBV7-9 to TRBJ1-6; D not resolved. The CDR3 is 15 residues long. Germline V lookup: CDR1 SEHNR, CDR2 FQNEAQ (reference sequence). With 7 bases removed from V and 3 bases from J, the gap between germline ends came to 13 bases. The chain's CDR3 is CASNPGLNYNSPLHF. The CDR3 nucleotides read TGTGCCAGCAACCCCGGGTTAAACTATAATTCACCCCTCCACTTT.

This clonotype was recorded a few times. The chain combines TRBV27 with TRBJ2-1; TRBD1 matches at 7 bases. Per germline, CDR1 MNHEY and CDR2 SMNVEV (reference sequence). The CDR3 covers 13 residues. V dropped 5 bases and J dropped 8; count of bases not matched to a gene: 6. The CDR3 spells CASSRQGWDEQFF. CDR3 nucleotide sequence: TGTGCCAGCAGTCGACAGGGTTGGGATGAGCAGTTCTTC.

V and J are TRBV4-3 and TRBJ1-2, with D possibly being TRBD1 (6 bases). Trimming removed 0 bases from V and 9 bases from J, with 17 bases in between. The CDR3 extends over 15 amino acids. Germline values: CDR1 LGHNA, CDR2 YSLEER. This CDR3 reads CASSQDWGLLASYTF. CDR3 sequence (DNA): TGCGCCAGCAGCCAAGATTGGGGGCTCCTTGCGAGCTACACCTTC.

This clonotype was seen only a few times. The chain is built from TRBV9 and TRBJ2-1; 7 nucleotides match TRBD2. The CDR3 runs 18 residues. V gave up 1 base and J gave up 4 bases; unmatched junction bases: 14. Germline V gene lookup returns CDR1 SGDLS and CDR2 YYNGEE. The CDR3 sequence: CASSVFISGWGGYNEQFF. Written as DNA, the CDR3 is TGTGCCAGCAGCGTATTCATTAGCGGGTGGGGTGGGTACAATGAGCAGTTCTTC.

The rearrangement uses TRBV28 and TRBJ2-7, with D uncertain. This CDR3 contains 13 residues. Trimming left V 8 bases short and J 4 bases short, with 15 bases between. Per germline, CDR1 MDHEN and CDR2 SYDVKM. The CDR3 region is CASAVHSGYEQYV. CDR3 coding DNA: TGTGCCAGCGCAGTTCATTCAGGATACGAGCAGTACGTC.

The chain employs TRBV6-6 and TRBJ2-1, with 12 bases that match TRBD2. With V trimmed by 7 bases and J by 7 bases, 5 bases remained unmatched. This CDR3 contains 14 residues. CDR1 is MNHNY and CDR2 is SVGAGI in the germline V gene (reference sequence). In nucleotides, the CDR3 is TGTGCCAGCACCCTAGCGGGGGGGCTTAATGAGCAGTTCTTC. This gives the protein CASTLAGGLNEQFF.

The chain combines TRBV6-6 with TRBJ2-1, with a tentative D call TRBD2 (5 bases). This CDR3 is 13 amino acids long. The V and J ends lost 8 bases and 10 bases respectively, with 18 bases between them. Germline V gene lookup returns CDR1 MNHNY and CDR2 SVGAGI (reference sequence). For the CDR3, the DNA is TGTGCCAGCCTCCTGGGGAGTAGGTGGGAGCAGTTCTTC. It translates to CASLLGSRWEQFF.

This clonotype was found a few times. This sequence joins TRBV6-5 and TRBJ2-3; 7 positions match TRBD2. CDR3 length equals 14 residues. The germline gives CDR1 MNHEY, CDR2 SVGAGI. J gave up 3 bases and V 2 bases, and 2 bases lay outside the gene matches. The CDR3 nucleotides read TGTGCCAGCAGTTACGGGGGGGGGACAGATACGCAGTATTTT. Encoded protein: CASSYGGGTDTQYF.

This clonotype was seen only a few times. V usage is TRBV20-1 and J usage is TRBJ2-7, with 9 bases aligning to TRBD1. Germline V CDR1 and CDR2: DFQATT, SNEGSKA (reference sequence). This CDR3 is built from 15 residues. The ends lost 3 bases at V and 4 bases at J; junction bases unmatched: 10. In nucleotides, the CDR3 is TGCAGTGCTAGGGACTTCCGGACAGGGGCTTACGAGCAGTACTTC. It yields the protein CSARDFRTGAYEQYF.

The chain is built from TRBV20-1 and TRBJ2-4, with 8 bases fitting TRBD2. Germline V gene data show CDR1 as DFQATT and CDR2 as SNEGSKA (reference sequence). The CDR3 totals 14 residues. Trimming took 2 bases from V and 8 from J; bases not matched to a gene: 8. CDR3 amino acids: CSARTPGGPDIQYF. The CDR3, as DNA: TGCAGTGCTAGAACTCCGGGGGGGCCGGACATTCAGTACTTC.

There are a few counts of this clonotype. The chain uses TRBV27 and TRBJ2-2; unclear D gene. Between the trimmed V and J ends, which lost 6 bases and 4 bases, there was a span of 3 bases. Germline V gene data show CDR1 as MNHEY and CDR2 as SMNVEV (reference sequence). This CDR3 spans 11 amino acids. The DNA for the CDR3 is TGTGCCAGCAGCCGCACCGGGGAGCTGTTTTTT. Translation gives CASSRTGELFF.

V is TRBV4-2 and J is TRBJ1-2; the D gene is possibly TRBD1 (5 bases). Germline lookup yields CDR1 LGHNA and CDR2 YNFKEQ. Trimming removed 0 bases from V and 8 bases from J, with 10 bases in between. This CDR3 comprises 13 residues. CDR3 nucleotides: TGTGCCAGCAGCCAAGAAGGGGCGGGCGGCTACACCTTC. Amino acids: CASSQEGAGGYTF.

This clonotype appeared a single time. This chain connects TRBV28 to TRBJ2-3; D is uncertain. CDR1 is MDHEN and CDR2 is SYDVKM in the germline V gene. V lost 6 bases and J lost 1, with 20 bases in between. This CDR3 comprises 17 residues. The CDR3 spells CASRSRPFPWGTDTQYF. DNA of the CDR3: TGTGCCAGCAGATCGAGGCCGTTCCCCTGGGGCACAGATACGCAGTATTTT.